Below, one T cell receptor beta chain is given with its context. The clone's antigen remains unknown. The CDR3 extends 3 residues past the end of the read, so its final part is completed from the germline J gene. Every participant had a single incident cervical HPV16 infection, and prevalent HPV16 infections were excluded. Cervical HPV DNA was detected by MY09/MY11 PCR and genotyped by dot-blot hybridization. Around 15 mL of heparinized blood was centrifuged, after which the buffy coat was aliquoted, frozen at -30 degrees C, and then stored at -80 degrees C. QIAGEN kits were used to extract genomic DNA from buffy coat specimens. TCR beta CDR3 regions were amplified by multiplex PCR from an average of about 1,100 ng genomic DNA per sample using the immunoSEQ assay. Primer bias was corrected in the assay by using a complete synthetic TCR repertoire to establish an amplification baseline. Amplicons were sequenced on the Illumina platform. The paper's processing steps were these. Error correction of the sequences involved clustering with frequency ratios plus a modified nearest-neighbor algorithm, after which the sequences were analyzed in the immunoSEQ Analyzer using IMGT gene definitions. TCR richness and evenness were averaged over 20 rarefaction repeats at each rarefaction depth, excluding samples with fewer sequences than the depth. Wilcoxon rank sum tests with FDR correction were used to compare V, D and J gene relative abundances between the groups. An intraclass correlation of just under 96% for TCR richness and an average of around 80% across approximately 63 gene segments were obtained from the blinded duplicates. What TCRdb holds here is the immuneACCESS table cut down to in-frame rearrangements. Part of the clones is not present; checked against another copy, under half of the missing clones reflect an unresolved V gene, and the others are unexplained. Clone size and V and J calls were adopted from that table, with D and trimming inferred from the DNA. The sample's records list about 48,000 clones. Around 1.5% of the sample rests with the top ten.

Based on the germline V gene, the CDR1 and CDR2 sequences are SGHRS and YFSETQ. The CDR3 spans 15 residues, from the cysteine through the phenylalanine. Shown are 36 bases from within the CDR3, in frame from base 1. V lost 3 bases and J lost 7 bases, and the count of bases not matched to a germline gene is 8. These data come from a study of T cells in women clearing cervical HPV infection (dated by TCRdb to 2017 to 2018). For the study in its entirety: The cases were around 23 women with histologically confirmed HPV16-related CIN3 or worse, and 2 of those women had invasive cancers. The controls were over 20 women whose single incident HPV16 infection cleared within 12 months with no development of precancer or cancer. The parent cohort enrolled 10,049 women aged 18 or older in Guanacaste, Costa Rica, in about 1993 to 1995 and followed the women for roughly seven years. Blood from cases was drawn at the visit where the lesion was first identified, while blood from controls was drawn once the infection was no longer detected. Cases were matched to controls by age within five years and by the year the sample was collected. Cases had a median age of about 34 years and controls had a median age of around 40, with no significant differences in baseline characteristics. Since HLA typing was available for only a few women, HLA type could not be ruled out as a confounder. Among cases, blood sampling came a median of 149 days after lesion detection, with an interquartile range of about 80 to 220 days. Quality controls consisted of five blinded duplicates per group, for a total of 60 or so samples made up of about 50 participants and roughly ten replicates. This exploratory proof-of-principle case-control study, nested within the Guanacaste HPV Natural History Study in Costa Rica, compared TCR repertoires among women with different cervical HPV16 outcomes. What the work shows at the level of the full study, not this receptor alone: By combining richness with V gene abundances, random forest classifiers separated cases from controls with an estimated AUC of roughly 0.84. T-cell numbers per sample were unknown, so richness differences could reflect varying T-cell content rather than repertoire biology. Across sequencing depths, CIN3+ cases showed significantly higher TCR repertoire richness than controls, but evenness did not differ between the groups. Whether associations preceded infection or resulted from infection could not be shown with the cross-sectional design, and effector/memory subsets and HPV-specific T cells were not isolated. Cases had lower TRBV6-7 relative abundance than controls (about 0.1% versus 0.15%; Bonferroni P = 0.0008).

Sequencing used blood buffy coat. Recombination connected TRBV5-1 to TRBJ1-4, with 8 bases aligning to TRBD1. The clonotype originates from a woman aged 18 to 75 with a cervical HPV16 infection that either progressed to CIN3+ or cleared (not recorded which). The CDR3 reads as follows: CASSSGDRPSEKLFF. CDR3 DNA, as far as it was read: TGCGCCAGCAGCTCAGGGGACAGGCCGAGTGAAAAA.